What follows describes a single TCR beta chain. Its matching antigen is unknown. These data are taken from a study of T cell responses to AZD1222 COVID-19 vaccine. Study results and limitations: Samples come after the peak T cell response, not at day 14.

Trimming left V 0 bases short and J 5 bases short, with 14 bases between. The CDR3 is made up of 15 amino acids. Germline V gene sequence: CDR1 MNHEY, CDR2 SVGEGT. Profiling relied on immunoSEQ multiplex PCR, and the TCRdb table lists in-frame clones only, not all of them. Here the sample spans about 100,000 clones, roughly 87% being singletons. The rearrangement uses TRBV6-2 or TRBV6-3 and TRBJ2-7; tentative D call: TRBD2 (6 bases). This TCR was sampled from an adult in good health. This sample comprised peripheral blood, obtained on day 0 of AZD1222 vaccination. The CDR3 DNA reads TGTGCCAGCAGTTACTCGCTCGGGGGTTCCGACGAGCAGTACTTC. Protein: CASSYSLGGSDEQYF.